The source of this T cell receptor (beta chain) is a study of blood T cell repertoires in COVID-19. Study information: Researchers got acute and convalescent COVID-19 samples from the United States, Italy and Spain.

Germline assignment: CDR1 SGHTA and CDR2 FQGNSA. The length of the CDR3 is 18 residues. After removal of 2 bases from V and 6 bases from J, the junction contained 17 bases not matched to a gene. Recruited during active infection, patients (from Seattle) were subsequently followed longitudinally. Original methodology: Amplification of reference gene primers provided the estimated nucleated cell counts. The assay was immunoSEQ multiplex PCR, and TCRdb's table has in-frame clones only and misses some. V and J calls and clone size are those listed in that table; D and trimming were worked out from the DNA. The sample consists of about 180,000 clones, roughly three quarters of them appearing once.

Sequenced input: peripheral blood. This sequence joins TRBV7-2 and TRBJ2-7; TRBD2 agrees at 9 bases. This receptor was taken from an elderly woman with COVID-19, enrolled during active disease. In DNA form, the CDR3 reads TGTGCCAGCAGCTTACTAGCGGGACTCATGGTTAAGGGTGGCGAGCAGTACTTC. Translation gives CASSLLAGLMVKGGEQYF. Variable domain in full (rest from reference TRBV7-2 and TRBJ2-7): GAGVSQSPSNKVTEKGKDVELRCDPISGHTALYWYRQSLGQGLEFLIYFQGNSAPDKSGLPSDRFSAERTGGSVSTLTIQRTQQEDSAVYLCASSLLAGLMVKGGEQYFGPGTRLTVT.